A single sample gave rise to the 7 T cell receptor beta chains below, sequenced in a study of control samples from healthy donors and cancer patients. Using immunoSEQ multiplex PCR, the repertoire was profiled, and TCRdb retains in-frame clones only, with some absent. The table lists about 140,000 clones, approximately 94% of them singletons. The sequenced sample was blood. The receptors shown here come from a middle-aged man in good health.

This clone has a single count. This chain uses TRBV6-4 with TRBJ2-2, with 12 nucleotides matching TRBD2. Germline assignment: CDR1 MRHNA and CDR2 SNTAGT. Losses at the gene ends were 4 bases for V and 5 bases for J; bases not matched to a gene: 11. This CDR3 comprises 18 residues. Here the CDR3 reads CASSARLAGAAGTGELFF. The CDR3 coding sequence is TGTGCCAGCAGTGCCCGACTAGCGGGGGCCGCGGGAACCGGGGAGCTGTTTTTT.

This CDR3 reads CASSARASGGEQYF. CDR3 coding DNA: TGTGCCAGCAGTGCCCGGGCCTCTGGAGGCGAGCAGTACTTC. This rearrangement joins TRBV2 to TRBJ2-7; a possible D gene is TRBD2 (5 bases). Trimming took 4 bases from V and 6 from J, leaving 16 bases between them. The CDR3 totals 14 residues. Per germline, CDR1 SNHLY and CDR2 FYNNEI.

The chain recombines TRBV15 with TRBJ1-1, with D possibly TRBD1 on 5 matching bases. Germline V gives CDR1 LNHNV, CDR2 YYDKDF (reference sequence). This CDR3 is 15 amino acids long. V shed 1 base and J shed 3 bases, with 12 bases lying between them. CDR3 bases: TGTGCCACCAGCAGAGCCGCCAGGGCCCACACTGAAGCTTTCTTT. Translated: CATSRAARAHTEAFF.

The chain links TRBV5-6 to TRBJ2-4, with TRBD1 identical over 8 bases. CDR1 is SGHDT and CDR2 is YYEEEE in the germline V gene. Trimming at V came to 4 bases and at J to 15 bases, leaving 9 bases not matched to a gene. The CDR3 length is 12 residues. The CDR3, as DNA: TGTGCCAGCAGCATTGGACAGGGCTTCAGGTACTTC. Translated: CASSIGQGFRYF. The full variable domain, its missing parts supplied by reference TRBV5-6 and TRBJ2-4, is DAGVTQSPTHLIKTRGQQVTLRCSPKSGHDTVSWYQQALGQGPQFIFQYYEEEERQRGNFPDRFSGHQFPNYSSELNVNALLLGDSALYLCASSIGQGFRYFGAGTRLSVL.

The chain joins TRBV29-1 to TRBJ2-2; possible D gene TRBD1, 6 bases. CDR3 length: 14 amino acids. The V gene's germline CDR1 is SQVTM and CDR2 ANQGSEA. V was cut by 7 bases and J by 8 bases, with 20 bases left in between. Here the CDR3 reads CSASDRTSRGELFF. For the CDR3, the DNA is TGCAGCGCTTCAGACAGGACATCGCGGGGGGAGCTGTTTTTT.

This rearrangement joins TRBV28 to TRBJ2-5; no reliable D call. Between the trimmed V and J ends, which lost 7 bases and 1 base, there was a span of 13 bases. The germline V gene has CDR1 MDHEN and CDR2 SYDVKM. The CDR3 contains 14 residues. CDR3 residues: CASTIGHLQETQYF. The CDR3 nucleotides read TGTGCCAGCACCATAGGGCACCTCCAAGAGACCCAGTACTTC.

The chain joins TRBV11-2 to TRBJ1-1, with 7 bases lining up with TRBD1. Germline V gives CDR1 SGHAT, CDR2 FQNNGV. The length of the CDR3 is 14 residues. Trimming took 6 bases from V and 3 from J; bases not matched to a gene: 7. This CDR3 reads CASRDRVGDTEAFF. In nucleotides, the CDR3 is TGTGCCAGCAGAGACAGGGTGGGGGACACTGAAGCTTTCTTT.